This TCR beta chain was sequenced for a study of OX40 agonist ivuxolimab in advanced cancers. Study information: Across the patients, intravenous ivuxolimab was delivered every 2 weeks at 0.01 to 10 mg/kg.

Profiled with immunoSEQ multiplex PCR; TCRdb holds only in-frame clones, not every one. There are tens of thousands of clones in the sample; 84% occur only once, and just under 7% lies in the top ten. Study observations and caveats: There were also nonresponders showing low normalized T-cell clonal expansion. The CD4+ and CD8+ T cells in the blood had expanded clonally by week 6 at 0.1 to 3.0 mg/kg. More expanded clones were found, on average, in CD8+ than in CD4+ T cells.

Comments on this clone: Its antigen is unknown.

Germline values: CDR1 LGHNA, CDR2 YNFKEQ. The V and J ends lost 4 bases and 3 bases, in that order; junction bases with no gene match: 3. The CDR3 consists of 13 residues. The TCR originated in an adult with an advanced solid tumor such as melanoma, head and neck, liver or kidney cancer. The material was CD4+ or CD8+ T cells sorted from blood, obtained in a trial of the OX40 agonist ivuxolimab. This chain connects TRBV4-2 to TRBJ2-7; 7 bases map to TRBD1. CDR3: CASSLTGDYEQYF. The CDR3 coding sequence is TGTGCCAGCAGCCTTACAGGGGACTACGAGCAGTACTTC.